The clone carrying this TCR beta chain was detected ten times or more. No antigen is known for it. This entry belongs to a study of CD8 T cells in ankylosing spondylitis. Each TCR beta library was made by quantitative 5'-RACE that incorporated molecular barcodes. TCRdb reanalysed the 5' RACE reads using MiXCR and keeps one entry per CDR3 protein. The sample lists about 150,000 distinct CDR3 sequences, more than 5.5% seen once, with 9.5% to 15% in the top ten. General study findings and limits: Clones tied to disease were said to be significantly enriched in matched ankylosing spondylitis synovial fluid. Characteristic of ankylosing spondylitis blood, it appeared, was a TCR beta motif comprising about eight highly homologous variants. A CD8+ phenotype characterized the disease-linked clones, which were relatively rare in peripheral blood.

This CDR3 contains 13 residues. Per the germline V gene, CDR1 is SGHNT and CDR2 is YYREEE (reference sequence). V was shortened by 4 bases and J by 11 bases, with 18 bases between the two germline ends. J is TRBJ1-1 and V is TRBV5-4; tentatively, D is TRBD1 (6 bases). Sequenced sample: blood, either unsorted or a sorted T cell fraction (not recorded which). This TCR was sampled from a female donor with ankylosing spondylitis or in good health (not recorded which). This CDR3 reads CASSPGQRLGAFF. CDR3 nucleotides: TGTGCCAGCAGCCCCGGACAGCGGCTGGGTGCTTTCTTT.